This TCR beta chain appears in the sequencing data of a study of regulatory T cells in long-lasting Graves disease. Of note for this clonotype: Its antigen is still unknown.

Through Arm-PCR of CDR3 regions and iRepertoire HTBI primers, TCR beta libraries were built. TCRdb recomputed calls from the multiplex PCR reads with MiXCR, one row per CDR3 protein. The data contain approximately 400,000 distinct CDR3 sequences, more than 20% of them singletons. Findings of the study overall: Persistent Graves' disease cases displayed lower TCR diversity than newly diagnosed ones.

As to time point: persistent/refractory GD, antithyroid drugs over 5 years with positive TRAb. PBMC-derived RNA was used for the TCR library. The source of this sequence is a female donor with Graves disease. Source: peripheral blood mononuclear cells (PBMCs), taken when the disease was refractory, from a patient treated with antithyroid drugs.

The DNA for the CDR3 is TGTGCCAGCAGCTCCCCGGGACTAGCGGGTTCGAACACCGGGGAGCTGTTTTTT. This codes for CASSSPGLAGSNTGELFF. The V call is TRBV13, the J call TRBJ2-2, with TRBD2 matching 12 bases. From germline, CDR1 is PRHDT and CDR2 FYEKMQ (reference sequence). The CDR3 has 18 residues. The J segment lost 0 bases and the V segment lost 4 bases, leaving 6 bases of the junction unmatched.